The T cell receptor beta chain under discussion was sequenced for a study of molecular identifiers for immune sequencing clone quantification. As for the study in general: Naive CD8 cell RNA, from approximately 20,000 or 100,000 cells, was split five ways in replicates, with four sequenced.

It was with previously described methods and listed TCR primers that bulk TCR libraries were made. In TCRdb, the PCR reads were re-called with MiXCR into one record per CDR3 protein. Here the sample spans 65,000 or so distinct CDR3 sequences, approximately 17% being singletons. Germline CDR1 reads SNHLY; CDR2 reads FYNNEI. This CDR3 has 15 residues. V shed 6 bases, J shed 5 bases, and the junction held 8 bases outside the gene matches. Broader study findings: Clonotypes surpassing 20 RNA copies contained over 99% of effector molecules, versus under 1% in naive cells.

Only a few counts were recorded for this clonotype. Antigen: not known. The authors gated naive CD8 T cells as CD8+CD4-CCR7+CD45RA+ for sorting. The sequencing input was naive CD8+ T cells from blood, with Jurkat cell RNA spiked in. Regarding subset: FACS-sorted CD8+CD4-CCR7+CD45RA+ naive T cells. V is TRBV2 and J is TRBJ2-1; 9 nucleotides align to TRBD1. This sequence originates from a human donor in good health. Some libraries in this study had Jurkat cell RNA spiked in. As DNA, the CDR3 is TGTGCCAGCAGCCATACCTGGACAGGGGACAATGAGCAGTTCTTC. Amino acids: CASSHTWTGDNEQFF.